Shown below are 26 T cell receptor beta chains from a single sample sequenced in a study of identical twins. TCRdb independently ran MiXCR on the 5' RACE reads; one entry per CDR3 protein. The table has nearly 900,000 distinct CDR3 sequences, about 12% seen once. The data were also submitted as part of a second study, on yellow fever vaccine responses in identical twins.

Input material: PBMCs. The source is a young woman in good health.

As for this clonotype: Compared with germline, one end of the junction differs, possibly owing to a read error. This chain joins TRBV12-3 or TRBV12-4 and TRBJ2-2, with D uncertain. The length of the CDR3 is 11 residues. This CDR3 is CASSTTRELFF. CDR3 nucleotides: TGTGCCAGCAGTACCACCAGGGAGCTGTTTTTT.

This clonotype was found once. The chain has TRBV2 and TRBJ2-1, with 8 bases fitting TRBD2. This CDR3 has 16 amino acids. Looked up from germline, CDR1 is SNHLY and CDR2 is FYNNEI. J gave up 9 bases and V 7 bases, and 17 bases lay outside the gene matches. The CDR3 protein is CASNPNFGGAIGEQFF. CDR3 DNA: TGTGCCAGCAATCCTAACTTCGGGGGGGCTATTGGTGAGCAGTTCTTC. The full variable domain, its missing parts supplied by reference TRBV2 and TRBJ2-1, is EPEVTQTPSHQVTQMGQEVILRCVPISNHLYFYWYRQILGQKVEFLVSFYNNEISEKSEIFDDQFSVERPDGSNFTLKIRSTKLEDSAMYFCASNPNFGGAIGEQFFGPGTRLTVL.

The gene calls are TRBV5-5 and TRBJ2-3; 12 positions agree with TRBD2. With 2 bases clipped from V and 0 bases from J, the junction kept 4 bases outside the gene matches. The CDR3 spans 17 residues. Germline CDR1 SGHKS, CDR2 YYEKEE (reference sequence). The CDR3 region is CASSLTGTSGSTDTQYF. CDR3 in DNA: TGTGCCAGCAGCTTAACCGGGACTAGCGGGAGCACAGATACGCAGTATTTT.

This clonotype was seen a handful of times. The chain combines TRBV15 with TRBJ2-5; perhaps TRBD2 as D (6 bases). The CDR3 is 16 residues long. The germline V gene encodes CDR1 LNHNV and CDR2 YYDKDF (reference sequence). V was shortened by 0 bases and J by 5 bases, with 16 bases between the two germline ends. The CDR3 DNA is TGTGCCACCAGCAGAGATGGGACCCATGGGAGGGAGACCCAGTACTTC. Residues: CATSRDGTHGRETQYF.

The rearrangement joins TRBV2 to TRBJ1-1; perhaps TRBD1 as D (5 bases). The germline gives CDR1 SNHLY, CDR2 FYNNEI. This CDR3 has 16 amino acids. V lost 6 bases to trimming and J lost 7 bases, with 24 bases between them. CDR3 region: CASRDEPVGVGGEAFF. The CDR3 DNA reads as TGTGCCAGCAGGGACGAACCTGTGGGAGTTGGGGGTGAAGCTTTCTTT. The full variable domain, with the rest looked up from reference TRBV2 and TRBJ1-1, is EPEVTQTPSHQVTQMGQEVILRCVPISNHLYFYWYRQILGQKVEFLVSFYNNEISEKSEIFDDQFSVERPDGSNFTLKIRSTKLEDSAMYFCASRDEPVGVGGEAFFGQGTRLTVV.

This clonotype occurred a few times. The chain has TRBV11-3 and TRBJ2-5, with 11 bases fitting TRBD1. The V segment lost 5 bases and the J segment 6 bases; nucleotides outside the gene matches: 8. There are 15 residues in the CDR3. Germline V lookup: CDR1 SGHNT, CDR2 YENEEA. The CDR3: CASSARDRGVQTQYF. DNA for the CDR3: TGTGCCAGCAGCGCCCGGGACAGGGGGGTTCAGACCCAGTACTTC.

This clonotype was seen many times. This chain joins TRBV7-8 and TRBJ2-1; TRBD2 agrees at 8 bases. Germline V gene sequence: CDR1 SGHVS, CDR2 FQNEAQ. The CDR3 is 16 amino acids. Trimming took 5 bases from V and 1 from J; bases not matched to a gene: 7. In DNA form, the CDR3 reads TGTGCCAGCAGCCCGCCGGGACTAGGGTCCTACAATGAGCAGTTCTTC. Its translation: CASSPPGLGSYNEQFF.

V is TRBV12-3 or TRBV12-4 and J is TRBJ2-3; D may be TRBD1 (6 bases). The CDR3 loop spans 13 amino acids. V lost 8 bases and J lost 14, with 23 bases in between. The DNA of the CDR3 is TGTGCCAGCTGTCCCCGGACAGTCCCACTAGTGTATTTT. This gives the protein CASCPRTVPLVYF.

The chain uses TRBV10-3 and TRBJ2-7; perhaps D is TRBD1 or TRBD2 (6 bases each). Per the germline V gene, CDR1 is ENHRY and CDR2 is SYGVKD. The V gene lost 9 bases and the J gene lost 2 bases, with 17 bases spanning the gap. The CDR3 consists of 14 residues. The CDR3 spells CAIRKEEGAYEQYV. As DNA, the CDR3 is TGTGCCATTCGTAAGGAGGAGGGGGCCTACGAGCAGTACGTC.

The chain uses TRBV19 and TRBJ2-1; 8 nucleotides match TRBD2. Germline lookup yields CDR1 LNHDA and CDR2 SQIVND (reference sequence). This CDR3 is built from 16 residues. The trim removed 3 bases at V and 4 bases at J, leaving 8 bases unmatched. As DNA, the CDR3 is TGTGCCAGTAGTATCTCGGGCGGGAGGAGGTACAATGAGCAGTTCTTC. Its protein product is CASSISGGRRYNEQFF.

This clonotype was seen a handful of times. The chain employs TRBV29-1 and TRBJ2-7; the match to TRBD1 covers 8 bases. This CDR3 is 14 amino acids long. Germline loops: CDR1 SQVTM, CDR2 ANQGSEA. V shed 1 base and J 7 bases; nucleotides not matched to a gene: 9. CDR3 nucleotides: TGCAGCGTTGAAGGTCCAGGGGGCGCGGGGGAGCAGTACTTC. Translated: CSVEGPGGAGEQYF.

This clonotype has a handful of counts. The rearrangement uses TRBV6-1 and TRBJ2-7, with D possibly being TRBD1 (5 bases). The germline V and J ends were trimmed by 4 bases and 3 bases, with 13 bases remaining between them. The CDR3 length is 14 residues. CDR1 MNHNS and CDR2 SASEGT come from the germline V gene. The CDR3 reads CASSVPWGLYEQYV. For the CDR3, the DNA is TGTGCCAGCAGTGTCCCGTGGGGCCTCTACGAGCAGTACGTC.

This clonotype was seen only a few times. V gene TRBV9 combines with J gene TRBJ2-1, with 9 bases aligning to TRBD2. CDR3 size: 15 residues. Germline V gene lookup returns CDR1 SGDLS and CDR2 YYNGEE. The V gene end was trimmed by 2 bases and the J gene end by 2 bases; junction bases not matched to a gene: 2. DNA for the CDR3: TGTGCCAGCAGCGTTAGCGGGAGCGCCTACAATGAGCAGTTCTTC. Amino acid sequence: CASSVSGSAYNEQFF.

The sample holds a few counts of this clonotype. The rearrangement links TRBV6-1 to TRBJ1-2; D unresolved. The germline V gene encodes CDR1 MNHNS and CDR2 SASEGT. Trimming took off 6 bases at V and 7 bases at J, with 15 bases between the two ends. The CDR3 is 13 residues long. In DNA, the CDR3 is TGTGCCAGCAGGCCTACCTTCGGGGTTGGCTACACCTTC. It encodes CASRPTFGVGYTF.

V gene TRBV15 combines with J gene TRBJ2-1, with TRBD2 matching 11 bases. V lost 0 bases to trimming and J lost 0 bases; unmatched junction nucleotides: 4. The CDR3 runs to 18 residues. The germline CDR1 and CDR2 sequences are LNHNV and YYDKDF (reference sequence). Here the CDR3 DNA reads TGTGCCACCAGCAGAGAACTAGCGGGAGAGACCTCCTACAATGAGCAGTTCTTC. Translation gives CATSRELAGETSYNEQFF.

The rearrangement joins TRBV6-1 to TRBJ1-1; D not resolved. The V gene's germline CDR1 is MNHNS and CDR2 SASEGT. The CDR3 contains 14 residues. Between the trimmed V and J ends, which lost 1 base and 0 bases, there was a span of 6 bases. CDR3 nucleotide sequence: TGTGCCAGCAGTGAAGGTCAGCTGAACACTGAAGCTTTCTTT. Encoded protein: CASSEGQLNTEAFF.

V and J are TRBV7-2 and TRBJ2-3; tentative D call: TRBD2 (5 bases). CDR1 and CDR2 (germline): SGHTA, FQGNSA. Trimming took 5 bases from V and 0 from J, leaving 15 bases between them. This CDR3 is built from 16 residues. DNA of the CDR3: TGTGCCAGCAGCCCGTCGGGCAGGACTAGCACAGATACGCAGTATTTT. It encodes CASSPSGRTSTDTQYF.

This clonotype was counted once. The chain uses TRBV28 and TRBJ2-3; possibly TRBD1 or TRBD2 for D (7 bases each). There are 16 residues in the CDR3. Germline-derived CDR1 and CDR2 are MDHEN and SYDVKM. V gave up 3 bases and J gave up 4 bases, with 17 bases separating them. DNA for the CDR3: TGTGCCAGCAGTTTCGACAGGGAGGGTCGGGCAGATACGCAGTATTTT. It is translated as CASSFDREGRADTQYF.

This clonotype has more than one count but fewer than ten. The chain has TRBV12-3 or TRBV12-4 and TRBJ1-5; D unclear. The CDR3 is made up of 14 amino acids. Trimming pared 1 base from V and 3 bases from J, leaving 7 bases between. The CDR3 protein is CASSLETANQPQHF. Written as DNA, the CDR3 is TGTGCCAGCAGTTTAGAAACAGCCAATCAGCCCCAGCATTTT.

The genes are TRBV7-8 and TRBJ2-5; 8 nucleotides agree with TRBD2. There are 16 residues in the CDR3. Germline V gives CDR1 SGHVS, CDR2 FQNEAQ. V trimming: 0 bases; J trimming: 5 bases; junction bases outside the gene matches: 8. The DNA of the CDR3 is TGTGCCAGCAGCTTAGCTGGAGTAGCGGGGAGGGAGACCCAGTACTTC. The encoded protein is CASSLAGVAGRETQYF.

This chain joins TRBV18 and TRBJ2-7, with D maybe TRBD1 (5 bases). The germline gives CDR1 KGHSH, CDR2 LQKENI. Deletions cut 6 bases from V and 5 bases from J, with 11 bases between. The CDR3 is 12 residues long. The DNA for the CDR3 is TGTGCCAGCTCCGGAGACAGCAACGAGCAGTACTTC. Amino acids: CASSGDSNEQYF.

This clonotype was seen repeatedly, ten times or more. The chain is built from TRBV5-6 and TRBJ1-2, with a possible D match to TRBD1 (6 bases). Germline CDR1 reads SGHDT; CDR2 reads YYEEEE. This CDR3 is 14 amino acids long. V was trimmed by 4 bases and J by 4 bases, leaving 14 bases between them. The CDR3 here is CASSLGADLYGYTF. The CDR3 DNA is TGTGCCAGCAGCCTGGGGGCAGATCTCTATGGCTACACCTTC. The complete variable domain, with remaining parts taken from reference TRBV5-6 and TRBJ1-2, reads DAGVTQSPTHLIKTRGQQVTLRCSPKSGHDTVSWYQQALGQGPQFIFQYYEEEERQRGNFPDRFSGHQFPNYSSELNVNALLLGDSALYLCASSLGADLYGYTFGSGTRLTVV.

This clonotype was seen many times. The CDR3 DNA reads TGTGCCAGCAGCCAGGAGGCTAGCGGGTCCTACGAGCAGTACGTC. The encoded protein is CASSQEASGSYEQYV. The V gene is TRBV11-2, the J gene TRBJ2-7, with 8 positions matching TRBD2. The CDR3 spans 15 residues. Germline-derived CDR1 and CDR2 are SGHAT and FQNNGV. V shed 5 bases, J shed 1 base, and the junction held 7 bases outside the gene matches.

This clonotype was detected many times. The rearrangement joins TRBV4-1 to TRBJ2-1; D is unresolved. V was clipped by 7 bases and J by 4 bases, with 17 bases between them. This CDR3 has 15 amino acids. The germline gives CDR1 MGHRA, CDR2 YSYEKL. In DNA, the CDR3 is TGCGCCAGCACCAACACCCTCGCAGTTTACAATGAGCAGTTCTTC. Translation: CASTNTLAVYNEQFF.

This clonotype came up a few times. The V gene is TRBV12-3 or TRBV12-4, the J gene TRBJ2-2; weak D call: TRBD1 (5 bases). V shed 6 bases and J shed 6 bases, with 26 bases lying between them. The CDR3 sequence is 18 residues long. This CDR3 reads CASRRSTYMGWTPGELFF. The CDR3 region has the DNA TGTGCCAGCAGACGCTCCACATACATGGGTTGGACACCCGGGGAGCTGTTTTTT.

This clonotype was observed at least ten times. DNA of the CDR3: TGTGCCATCAGTGAGTCAACGGGTCAGCCCCAGCATTTT. As protein: CAISESTGQPQHF. The chain recombines TRBV10-3 with TRBJ1-5; D call uncertain. The V gene lost 0 bases and the J gene lost 6 bases, with 6 bases spanning the gap. Per germline, CDR1 ENHRY and CDR2 SYGVKD. The CDR3 has 13 amino acids.